These T cell receptor beta chains were read from a single sample in a study of T-cell reconstitution after alpha-beta-depleted transplantation in children. TCRdb independently ran MiXCR on the PCR reads; one entry per CDR3 protein. The top ten clones hold around 30% of a sample with about 980,000 distinct CDR3 sequences, roughly 31% of them seen once. The source was PBMCs, mostly from graft donor cells, collected 360 days after TCRalphabeta/CD19-depleted stem cell transplant. The receptors come from a boy in the first two years of life who had a stem cell transplant for SCID, so the T cells may come from the graft donor. CDR3s include the opening cysteine and the closing phenylalanine or tryptophan. D genes are given only for firm matches. A clone size is listed for some rows: how often the clone was seen (once, few, many), or a class if it is expanded.

d_gene: NA; j_gene: TRBJ1-1; abundance: NA; len: 16; v_gene: TRBV7-2; CDR3nt: TGTGCCAGCAGCTTAGCAGGTGGCAGGAGGCGGACCGAAGCTTTCTTT; CDR3aa: CASSLAGGRRRTEAFF
d_gene: NA; j_gene: TRBJ2-7; abundance: few; len: 13; v_gene: TRBV6-2/TRBV6-3; CDR3nt: TGTGCCAGCAGGCCGAGCAAAGGGTTCGAGCAGTACTTC; CDR3aa: CASRPSKGFEQYF
d_gene: NA; j_gene: TRBJ2-2; abundance: NA; len: 16; v_gene: TRBV18; CDR3nt: TGTGCCAGCTCGACCAGGACTGTCGCGAACACCGGGGAGCTGTTTTTT; CDR3aa: CASSTRTVANTGELFF
d_gene: NA; j_gene: TRBJ2-1; abundance: few; len: 14; v_gene: TRBV5-4; CDR3nt: TGTGCCTTAGGACGGGGGAGTTTCTACAATGAGCAGTTCTTC; CDR3aa: CALGRGSFYNEQFF
d_gene: NA; j_gene: TRBJ1-2; abundance: NA; len: 14; v_gene: TRBV19; CDR3nt: TGTGCCAGTAGTATGGAGGGTTTTGGCTATGGCTACACCTTC; CDR3aa: CASSMEGFGYGYTF
d_gene: NA; j_gene: TRBJ1-1; abundance: NA; len: 14; v_gene: TRBV6-1; CDR3nt: TGTGCCAGCAGTCGAGGGAGCCCGGAATTTGAAGCTTTCTTT; CDR3aa: CASSRGSPEFEAFF
d_gene: NA; j_gene: TRBJ1-5; abundance: NA; len: 14; v_gene: TRBV3-1; CDR3nt: TGTGCCAGCAGCCGAGATTATAGCAATCAGCCCCAGCATTTT; CDR3aa: CASSRDYSNQPQHF
d_gene: NA; j_gene: TRBJ2-5; abundance: NA; len: 14; v_gene: TRBV9; CDR3nt: TGTGCCAGCAGCGTAGGTGGGTCATGGGAGACCCAGTACTTC; CDR3aa: CASSVGGSWETQYF
d_gene: NA; j_gene: TRBJ2-6; abundance: NA; len: 19; v_gene: TRBV4-1; CDR3nt: TGCGCCAGCAGCCAACTGGCCGGACTGCGAAGCTCTGGGGCCAACGTCCTGACTTTC; CDR3aa: CASSQLAGLRSSGANVLTF
d_gene: TRBD1; j_gene: TRBJ2-7; abundance: NA; len: 16; v_gene: TRBV18; CDR3nt: TGTGCCAGCTCACCGTTGGCGACAGGGAGCTCCTACGAGCAGTACTTC; CDR3aa: CASSPLATGSSYEQYF
d_gene: TRBD2; j_gene: TRBJ2-3; abundance: NA; len: 16; v_gene: TRBV5-1; CDR3nt: TGCGCCAGCAGCTTGTACAGCGGGGGCCTCACAGATACGCAGTATTTT; CDR3aa: CASSLYSGGLTDTQYF
d_gene: TRBD1; j_gene: TRBJ2-1; abundance: NA; len: 19; v_gene: TRBV5-1; CDR3nt: TGCGCCAGCAGCTCCTCGGTCCATAAAGACAGGGTCAATTTGGGCGGGCAGTTCTTC; CDR3aa: CASSSSVHKDRVNLGGQFF
d_gene: TRBD1; j_gene: TRBJ2-1; abundance: few; len: 14; v_gene: TRBV12-3/TRBV12-4; CDR3nt: TGTGCCAGCTCCTCCGGGACAGGGATCAATGAGCAGTTCTTC; CDR3aa: CASSSGTGINEQFF
d_gene: TRBD1; j_gene: TRBJ2-5; abundance: few; len: 16; v_gene: TRBV15; CDR3nt: TGTGCCACCAGCAGACAAACCGGGACAGAGCAAGAGACCCAGTACTTC; CDR3aa: CATSRQTGTEQETQYF
d_gene: NA; j_gene: TRBJ2-3; abundance: NA; len: 19; v_gene: TRBV5-1; CDR3nt: TGCGCCAGCAGCTTAACGCGGTTGGGGACCCTAACGGTCGCAGATACGCAGTATTTT; CDR3aa: CASSLTRLGTLTVADTQYF
d_gene: NA; j_gene: TRBJ1-1; abundance: NA; len: 14; v_gene: TRBV6-5; CDR3nt: TGTGCCAGCAGTTACCAATGGAGGGGAACTGAAGCTTTCTTT; CDR3aa: CASSYQWRGTEAFF
d_gene: NA; j_gene: TRBJ2-3; abundance: few; len: 16; v_gene: TRBV6-5; CDR3nt: TGTGCCAGCATCCCTTCCGATCGCAGGGGCGCAGATACGCAGTATTTT; CDR3aa: CASIPSDRRGADTQYF
d_gene: TRBD2; j_gene: TRBJ2-1; abundance: NA; len: 15; v_gene: TRBV5-6; CDR3nt: TGTGCCAGCAGCTTCGGACTAGCGGGGATCAATGAGCAGTTCTTC; CDR3aa: CASSFGLAGINEQFF
d_gene: NA; j_gene: TRBJ2-7; abundance: NA; len: 16; v_gene: TRBV4-2; CDR3nt: TGTGCCAGCAGCCAAGGGGGACTGCAACTGACCTACGAGCAGTACTTC; CDR3aa: CASSQGGLQLTYEQYF
d_gene: TRBD2; j_gene: TRBJ2-5; abundance: NA; len: 16; v_gene: TRBV28; CDR3nt: TGTGCCAGCAGTCTGACTAGCGGGGGGCAGCAAGAGACCCAGTACTTC; CDR3aa: CASSLTSGGQQETQYF
d_gene: NA; j_gene: TRBJ2-7; abundance: many; len: 13; v_gene: TRBV20-1; CDR3nt: TGCAGTGCTCGAACAGGAAGTTCCTACGAGCAGTACTTC; CDR3aa: CSARTGSSYEQYF
d_gene: NA; j_gene: TRBJ1-2; abundance: NA; len: 13; v_gene: TRBV30; CDR3nt: TGTGCCTGGGGTAAGGCAGGGACATATGGCTACACCTTC; CDR3aa: CAWGKAGTYGYTF
d_gene: TRBD1; j_gene: TRBJ1-1; abundance: few; len: 16; v_gene: TRBV4-3; CDR3nt: TGCGCCAGCAGCCAGCCGGGACAGCCCGGGAGGACTGAAGCTTTCTTT; CDR3aa: CASSQPGQPGRTEAFF
d_gene: TRBD2; j_gene: TRBJ2-7; abundance: few; len: 16; v_gene: TRBV11-2; CDR3nt: TGTGCCAGCACCACAAAAGGACTAGCGGGGGTATCGGAGCAGTACTTC; CDR3aa: CASTTKGLAGVSEQYF
d_gene: NA; j_gene: TRBJ2-3; abundance: few; len: 18; v_gene: TRBV4-1; CDR3nt: TGCGCCAGCAGCCAAGATTTAGACCACCGAAAAGGCACAGATACGCAGTATTTT; CDR3aa: CASSQDLDHRKGTDTQYF
d_gene: TRBD2; j_gene: TRBJ2-3; abundance: NA; len: 17; v_gene: TRBV4-2; CDR3nt: TGTGCCAGCAGCCACCCCTGGGGGGGAGAGAGGACAGATACGCAGTATTTT; CDR3aa: CASSHPWGGERTDTQYF